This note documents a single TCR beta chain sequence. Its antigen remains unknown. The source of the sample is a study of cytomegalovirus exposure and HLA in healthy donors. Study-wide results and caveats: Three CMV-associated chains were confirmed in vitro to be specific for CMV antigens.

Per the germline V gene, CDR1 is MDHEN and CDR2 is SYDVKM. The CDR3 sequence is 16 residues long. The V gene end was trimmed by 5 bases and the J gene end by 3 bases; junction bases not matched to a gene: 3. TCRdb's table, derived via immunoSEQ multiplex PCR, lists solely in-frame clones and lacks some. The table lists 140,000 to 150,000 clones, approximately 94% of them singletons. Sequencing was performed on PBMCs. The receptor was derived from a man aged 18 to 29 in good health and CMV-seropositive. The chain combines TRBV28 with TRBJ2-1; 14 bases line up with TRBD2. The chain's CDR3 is CASSPTSGRDYNEQFF. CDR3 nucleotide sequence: TGTGCCAGCAGTCCGACTAGCGGGAGGGACTACAATGAGCAGTTCTTC.